This is a list of T cell receptor beta chains from one sample in a study of Graves' ophthalmopathy and Graves' hyperthyroidism. TCRdb itself ran the multiplex PCR reads through MiXCR, one entry per CDR3 protein. The sample has roughly 50,000 distinct CDR3 sequences; roughly half are singletons. The source material was peripheral blood. The receptors originated from an adult woman with Graves' ophthalmopathy. Both conserved end residues are part of each CDR3. The D gene is left open where the match is weak. The size entry is marked missing in some rows and otherwise reads once, few, many or a size class.

size: many; V: TRBV5-1; D: TRBD1; J: TRBJ2-5; DNA: TGCGCCAGCAGCTTGACCGGGACAGGGAGCCAAGAGACCCAGTACTTC; CDR3: CASSLTGTGSQETQYF
size: -; V: TRBV7-2; D: -; J: TRBJ2-3; DNA: TGTGCCAGCAGCTTACGGGCGGATACGCAGTATTTT; CDR3: CASSLRADTQYF
size: many; V: TRBV28; D: -; J: TRBJ2-5; DNA: TGTGCCAGCCAGACGGCCCAAGAGACCCAGTACTTC; CDR3: CASQTAQETQYF
size: many; V: TRBV11-2; D: -; J: TRBJ1-4; DNA: TGTGCCAGCAGCCCGAGGACGGGGAATGAAAAACTGTTTTTT; CDR3: CASSPRTGNEKLFF
size: -; V: TRBV10-1; D: -; J: TRBJ1-1; DNA: TGCGCCAGCAGTGAGTCCGGCGCCACTGAAGCTTTCTTT; CDR3: CASSESGATEAFF
size: medium-sized; V: TRBV2; D: TRBD1; J: TRBJ1-6; DNA: TGTGCCAGCAGCACAGACAGGGATGGTTCACCCCTCCACTTT; CDR3: CASSTDRDGSPLHF
size: many; V: TRBV14; D: -; J: TRBJ1-1; DNA: TGTGCCAGCAGCCAAAACTGGCCGAACACTGAAGCTTTCTTT; CDR3: CASSQNWPNTEAFF
size: many; V: TRBV28; D: -; J: TRBJ1-4; DNA: TGTGCCAGCAGTTTAGGGGGGCGGCTTAATGAAAAACTGTTTTTT; CDR3: CASSLGGRLNEKLFF
size: -; V: TRBV12-3/TRBV12-4; D: -; J: TRBJ2-3; DNA: TGTGCCAGCAGGAGAACAGGGCTCACAGATACGCAGTATTTT; CDR3: CASRRTGLTDTQYF
size: many; V: TRBV28; D: TRBD1; J: TRBJ2-5; DNA: TGTGCCAGCAGGGTACAGGGGGCGGGTGAGACCCAGTACTTC; CDR3: CASRVQGAGETQYF
size: once; V: TRBV18; D: TRBD1; J: TRBJ1-3; DNA: TGTGCCAGCTCACGAACCCCCGGGACAGGGGGCTTCGGGATTTTTGGAAACACCATATATTTT; CDR3: CASSRTPGTGGFGIFGNTIYF
size: once; V: TRBV5-1; D: -; J: TRBJ2-3; DNA: TGCGCCAGCAGCCTTCGGGACCCCACAGATACGCAGTATTTT; CDR3: CASSLRDPTDTQYF
size: once; V: TRBV11-1; D: TRBD1; J: TRBJ1-2; DNA: TGTGCCAGCAGCTTACGGAGACAGGGGAACTATGGCTACACCTTC; CDR3: CASSLRRQGNYGYTF
size: -; V: TRBV7-3; D: -; J: TRBJ2-5; DNA: TGTGCCAGCAGCTTAGTTCCCACCGGGGAGACCCAGTACTTC; CDR3: CASSLVPTGETQYF
size: -; V: TRBV20-1; D: TRBD2; J: TRBJ2-7; DNA: TGCAGTGCTAGACTAGCGGGAGCGAGCGAGCAGTACTTC; CDR3: CSARLAGASEQYF
size: -; V: TRBV29-1; D: -; J: TRBJ2-1; DNA: TGCAGCCCTTCCTACAATGAGCAGTTCTTC; CDR3: CSPSYNEQFF
size: many; V: TRBV7-2; D: -; J: TRBJ1-1; DNA: TGTGCCAGCAGCTTATACCCTGAAGCTTTCTTT; CDR3: CASSLYPEAFF
size: many; V: TRBV19; D: -; J: TRBJ2-1; DNA: TGTGCCAGTATCGGGGGAAGTGGCGGGTGGGGCGAGCAGTTCTTC; CDR3: CASIGGSGGWGEQFF
size: many; V: TRBV6-5; D: TRBD1; J: TRBJ1-1; DNA: TGTGCCAGCAGTTACGGGACAGGGGCAAACACTGAAGCTTTCTTT; CDR3: CASSYGTGANTEAFF
size: -; V: TRBV29-1; D: TRBD1; J: TRBJ2-7; DNA: TGCAGCGTTGGACAGGGGGCATTTTACGAGCAGTACTTC; CDR3: CSVGQGAFYEQYF
size: many; V: TRBV4-3; D: -; J: TRBJ2-2; DNA: TGCGCCAGCAGCCAAGTTGTAGGGAACACCGGGGAGCTGTTTTTT; CDR3: CASSQVVGNTGELFF
size: many; V: TRBV20-1; D: -; J: TRBJ1-2; DNA: TGCAGTGCCCTACTGAAGTGGAGGGCGTCTAATAACTATGGCTACACCTTC; CDR3: CSALLKWRASNNYGYTF
size: -; V: TRBV9; D: -; J: TRBJ1-3; DNA: TGTGCCAGCAGGGACCGGGACTCTGGAAACACCATATATTTT; CDR3: CASRDRDSGNTIYF
size: few; V: TRBV2; D: TRBD1; J: TRBJ1-2; DNA: TGTGCCAGCAGTGAAGCAGGGGACAGGGATTTCTATGGCTACACCTTC; CDR3: CASSEAGDRDFYGYTF
size: -; V: TRBV28; D: -; J: TRBJ1-2; DNA: TGTGCCAGCAGTCCCCTGACCCCAGGGCTGGGGTTTGGCTACACCTTC; CDR3: CASSPLTPGLGFGYTF
size: many; V: TRBV7-2; D: TRBD1; J: TRBJ2-1; DNA: TGTGCCAGCAGCACCCCGGGACAGATGTCCTTC; CDR3: CASSTPGQMSF
size: many; V: TRBV28; D: -; J: TRBJ1-5; DNA: TGTGCCAGCAGTCCGATGGGGAGCAATCAGCCCCAGCATTTT; CDR3: CASSPMGSNQPQHF
size: -; V: TRBV19; D: TRBD2; J: TRBJ2-2; DNA: TGCGCCAGTTCCCCGGGCGCGGGAGAAGGCACCGGGGAGCTGTTTTTT; CDR3: CASSPGAGEGTGELFF
size: -; V: TRBV9; D: -; J: TRBJ2-1; DNA: TGTGCCAGCAGCGCCACAGGGATGGTAGTCAATGAGCAGTTCTTC; CDR3: CASSATGMVVNEQFF
size: -; V: TRBV5-4; D: TRBD1; J: TRBJ1-2; DNA: TGTGCCAGCAGCTTTAGTCAGGACAGGGAGGGCTACACCTTC; CDR3: CASSFSQDREGYTF
size: many; V: TRBV5-8; D: TRBD1; J: TRBJ1-1; DNA: TGTGCCAGCAGCTTGACAGGGGGGAGCACTGAAGCTTTCTTT; CDR3: CASSLTGGSTEAFF
size: -; V: TRBV12-5; D: TRBD1; J: TRBJ1-5; DNA: TGTGCTAGTAGCACAGGGGGGTATCAGCCCCAGCATTTT; CDR3: CASSTGGYQPQHF
size: -; V: TRBV5-4; D: -; J: TRBJ1-2; DNA: TGTGCCAGCAGCCTCGCCGCGGGAGAAGGCTATGGCTACACCTTC; CDR3: CASSLAAGEGYGYTF
size: many; V: TRBV7-9; D: -; J: TRBJ2-3; DNA: TGTGCCAGCAGCCACGGGACCGTTGGAAGCACAGATACGCAGTATTTT; CDR3: CASSHGTVGSTDTQYF
size: -; V: TRBV9; D: TRBD2; J: TRBJ2-3; DNA: TGTGCCAGCAGCGTAGGACTAGCTGGGGGAGATACGCAGTATTTT; CDR3: CASSVGLAGGDTQYF
size: many; V: TRBV11-3; D: TRBD1; J: TRBJ2-3; DNA: TGTGCCAGCAGCCCCTGGACAGGGAGCACAGATACGCAGTATTTT; CDR3: CASSPWTGSTDTQYF
size: -; V: TRBV24-1; D: -; J: TRBJ1-2; DNA: TGTGCCACCAGTGATACGGGCAGAAACTATGGCTACACCTTC; CDR3: CATSDTGRNYGYTF
size: medium-sized; V: TRBV2; D: TRBD2; J: TRBJ2-1; DNA: TGTGCCAGCAGTGAAACAGCGGGAAGGAACAATGAGCAGTTCTTC; CDR3: CASSETAGRNNEQFF
size: -; V: TRBV28; D: TRBD2; J: TRBJ2-2; DNA: TGTGCCACAGCGGCTAGCGGGACGAACACCGGGGCGCTGTTTTTT; CDR3: CATAASGTNTGALFF
size: once; V: TRBV7-2; D: -; J: TRBJ2-1; DNA: TGTGCCAGCAGCTTAGATCCGGGAGATACGCAGTTCTTC; CDR3: CASSLDPGDTQFF
size: many; V: TRBV24-1; D: -; J: TRBJ2-7; DNA: TGTGCCACCAGTAGGGACGGGGGTTCCTACGAGCAGTACTTC; CDR3: CATSRDGGSYEQYF
size: many; V: TRBV6-6; D: -; J: TRBJ2-2; DNA: TGTGCCAGCAGTTCACTAGTCACCGGGGAGCTGTTTTTT; CDR3: CASSSLVTGELFF
size: -; V: TRBV9; D: -; J: TRBJ1-2; DNA: TGTGCCAGCAGCCTTAGTGGGACGAACTATGGCTACACCTTC; CDR3: CASSLSGTNYGYTF
size: -; V: TRBV18; D: TRBD1; J: TRBJ1-4; DNA: TGTGCCAGCTCACCACAAGGACAGGCGAGGGGGGAAAAACTGTTTTTT; CDR3: CASSPQGQARGEKLFF
size: -; V: TRBV20-1; D: TRBD2; J: TRBJ2-1; DNA: TGCAGTGCTAGCGGGAGGCTCTCCTACAATGAGCAGTTCTTC; CDR3: CSASGRLSYNEQFF
size: many; V: TRBV7-9; D: -; J: TRBJ2-7; DNA: TGTGCCAGCAGCTTAGAGGCAGGGGTTTTCTACGAGCAGTACTTC; CDR3: CASSLEAGVFYEQYF
size: -; V: TRBV4-2; D: TRBD2; J: TRBJ2-3; DNA: TGTGCCAGCAGCCAAGTGCGGGGGGGGTCAGATACGCAGTATTTT; CDR3: CASSQVRGGSDTQYF
size: -; V: TRBV6-5; D: TRBD1; J: TRBJ2-4; DNA: TGTGCCAGCAGTTACTCGTGGGACAGGGGGCTCGGCGTTCAGTGCTTC; CDR3: CASSYSWDRGLGVQCF
size: -; V: TRBV19; D: TRBD1; J: TRBJ2-1; DNA: TGTGCCAGTACGATGAGGACAGGGGGCTACAATGAGCAGTTCTTC; CDR3: CASTMRTGGYNEQFF
size: many; V: TRBV6-2/TRBV6-3; D: TRBD1; J: TRBJ1-5; DNA: TGTGCCAGCAGTCAACCGACAGGGCTCGTATATAGCAATCAGCCCCAGCATTTT; CDR3: CASSQPTGLVYSNQPQHF
size: -; V: TRBV12-3/TRBV12-4; D: -; J: TRBJ2-1; DNA: TGTGCCAGCAGTTTCTGGGGTAATGAGCAGTTCTTC; CDR3: CASSFWGNEQFF
size: medium-sized; V: TRBV10-3; D: TRBD2; J: TRBJ2-1; DNA: TGTGCCATCAGTGAAGTAGCGGGAAGCTACAATGAGCAGTTCTTC; CDR3: CAISEVAGSYNEQFF
size: many; V: TRBV7-2; D: -; J: TRBJ1-1; DNA: TGTGCCAGCAGCTTACTCCCGCCGACGGGGGACACTGAAGCTTTCTTT; CDR3: CASSLLPPTGDTEAFF
size: many; V: TRBV20-1; D: -; J: TRBJ1-3; DNA: TGCAGTGCTAGTTGGGGCTCTGGAAACACCATATATTTT; CDR3: CSASWGSGNTIYF
size: -; V: TRBV7-2; D: TRBD2; J: TRBJ2-2; DNA: TGTGCCAGCAGCTCGACTAGCGGGCCCGGGGAGCTGTTTTTT; CDR3: CASSSTSGPGELFF
size: many; V: TRBV7-2; D: -; J: TRBJ2-1; DNA: TGTGCCAGCAGCTTCGCTACCTTCAATGAGCAGTTCTTC; CDR3: CASSFATFNEQFF
size: -; V: TRBV12-3/TRBV12-4; D: -; J: TRBJ2-1; DNA: TGTGCCAGCAGGGACAGTTCGAGCACAGATACGCAGTTCTTC; CDR3: CASRDSSSTDTQFF
size: few; V: TRBV19; D: -; J: TRBJ2-2; DNA: TGTGCCAGTAGTATCGGCGCGGGATTCACCGGGGAGCTGTTTTTT; CDR3: CASSIGAGFTGELFF
size: -; V: TRBV7-6; D: TRBD1; J: TRBJ1-4; DNA: TGTGCCAGCAGCTTAGACGGGACAGCAACTAATGAAAAACTGTTTTTT; CDR3: CASSLDGTATNEKLFF